Listed below are T cell receptor beta chains from one sample, sequenced in a study of T cells in Graves' hyperthyroidism and ophthalmopathy. MiXCR was run by TCRdb on the multiplex PCR reads, yielding one entry per CDR3 protein. The table has more than 600,000 distinct CDR3 sequences, about a sixth seen once; the top ten hold over 7.5%. Sequencing input: blood. The source is a man younger than 35 with Graves' hyperthyroidism. Both conserved end residues are part of each CDR3. The D gene is left open where the match is weak. Only some rows state a clone size, as once, few, many or a class for expanded clones.

J	size	V	D	CDR3	DNA
TRBJ2-1	many	TRBV7-2	NA	CASSLRASYEQFF	TGTGCCAGCAGCTTACGGGCCTCATATGAGCAGTTCTTC
TRBJ1-1	NA	TRBV25-1	TRBD1	CASGRQGEAFF	TGTGCCAGCGGAAGACAGGGGGAAGCTTTCTTT
TRBJ2-7	many	TRBV4-3	NA	CASSQSPVGEQYF	TGCGCCAGCAGCCAAAGCCCAGTGGGCGAGCAGTACTTC
TRBJ2-5	few	TRBV7-8	NA	CASSLRHGLQRQEIQYF	TGTGCCAGCAGCTTACGGCACGGACTTCAGCGCCAAGAGATCCAGTACTTC
TRBJ2-7	many	TRBV7-2	NA	CASSFFRDEQYF	TGTGCCAGCAGCTTTTTCAGGGACGAGCAGTACTTC
TRBJ1-5	few	TRBV6-2/TRBV6-3	NA	CASRTEGQPQHF	TGTGCCAGCAGGACCGAGGGGCAGCCCCAGCATTTT
TRBJ2-7	many	TRBV7-2	TRBD2	CASSSGAGGPPYEQYF	TGTGCCAGCAGCTCGGGAGCGGGAGGGCCCCCCTACGAGCAGTACTTC
TRBJ2-1	NA	TRBV29-1	NA	CSVARDNYNEQFF	TGCAGCGTTGCCCGGGACAACTACAATGAGCAGTTCTTC
TRBJ2-1	few	TRBV29-1	NA	CSVEEGGGDNEQFF	TGCAGCGTTGAAGAGGGGGGCGGTGACAATGAGCAGTTCTTC
TRBJ2-1	many	TRBV28	TRBD2	CASSLPPGLADNEQFF	TGTGCCAGCAGTTTGCCCCCGGGACTAGCTGACAATGAGCAGTTCTTC
TRBJ1-4	many	TRBV15	NA	CATRGLQGEALFF	TGTGCCACCAGGGGATTACAGGGCGAGGCACTGTTTTTT
TRBJ1-2	few	TRBV28	TRBD1	CASSLSTGEEIGYTF	TGTGCCAGCAGTTTAAGTACAGGGGAGGAAATTGGTTACACCTTC
TRBJ1-5	NA	TRBV28	TRBD1	CASRQGGLRAYGLAQHF	TGTGCCAGCAGGCAGGGGGGCCTCCGGGCCTACGGGTTGGCCCAGCATTTT
TRBJ1-4	many	TRBV12-3/TRBV12-4	NA	CASSLTAVGKLFF	TGTGCCAGCAGTTTGACAGCCGTCGGAAAACTGTTTTTT
TRBJ2-3	few	TRBV7-9	TRBD2	CASSLTRWAGGQTDTQYF	TGTGCCAGCAGCTTAACCCGTTGGGCGGGAGGTCAAACAGATACGCAGTATTTT
TRBJ1-6	few	TRBV27	NA	CASKTGQNNSPLHF	TGTGCCAGCAAGACAGGACAGAATAATTCACCCCTCCACTTT
TRBJ2-7	few	TRBV29-1	TRBD1	CSVVGTGSTYEQYF	TGCAGCGTTGTGGGGACAGGGTCGACCTACGAGCAGTACTTC
TRBJ2-1	many	TRBV24-1	TRBD2	CATSDGRASSSRHEQFF	TGTGCCACCAGTGACGGGAGGGCTTCTTCCAGCCGCCATGAGCAGTTCTTC
TRBJ1-4	many	TRBV28	TRBD1	CASRPTGGYEKLFF	TGTGCCAGCCGTCCGACAGGGGGATATGAAAAACTGTTTTTT
TRBJ1-1	NA	TRBV7-7	NA	CASNCRAGCTRLYTEAFF	TGTGCTAGCAACTGCAGGGCGGGATGTACCCGGTTGTACACTGAAGCTTTCTTT
TRBJ2-1	NA	TRBV5-4	TRBD1	CASSPGQGTNEQFF	TGTGCCAGCAGCCCCGGACAGGGGACCAATGAGCAGTTCTTC
TRBJ2-1	NA	TRBV7-6	TRBD2	CASSWGIAGGGNEQFF	TGTGCCAGCAGTTGGGGGATAGCGGGAGGGGGAAATGAGCAGTTCTTC
TRBJ1-2	many	TRBV10-3	TRBD1	CAVTGGPNYGYTF	TGTGCCGTCACAGGGGGTCCTAACTATGGCTACACCTTC
TRBJ2-3	many	TRBV11-2	TRBD2	CASSGGGDTQYF	TGTGCCAGCAGCGGGGGGGGAGATACGCAGTATTTT
TRBJ2-7	many	TRBV10-1	NA	CASSGDGHPYEQYF	TGCGCCAGCAGTGGGGACGGGCACCCCTACGAGCAGTACTTC
TRBJ2-5	NA	TRBV6-1	NA	CASSERAQGMGTQYF	TGTGCCAGCAGTGAGAGGGCACAGGGTATGGGGACCCAGTACTTC
TRBJ2-5	NA	TRBV20-1	NA	CSANPGLTTGTQYF	TGCAGTGCTAATCCGGGACTGACTACTGGGACCCAGTACTTC
TRBJ2-5	NA	TRBV4-1	TRBD2	CASSGGRVAGLQETQYF	TGCGCCAGCAGCGGGGGGAGGGTAGCGGGCCTCCAAGAGACCCAGTACTTC
TRBJ2-5	many	TRBV7-9	NA	CASSGQKEGETQYF	TGTGCCAGCAGTGGACAGAAAGAAGGAGAGACCCAGTACTTC
TRBJ2-7	many	TRBV28	TRBD2	CASRAPLADEQYF	TGTGCCAGCAGGGCGCCTCTAGCGGACGAGCAGTACTTC
TRBJ1-2	many	TRBV12-3/TRBV12-4	TRBD1	CASSLVGTGSGYTF	TGTGCCAGCAGTTTAGTAGGGACAGGAAGTGGCTACACCTTC
TRBJ1-2	NA	TRBV2	NA	CASSVETIIGYTF	TGTGCCAGCAGTGTAGAGACAATCATCGGCTACACCTTC
TRBJ2-5	NA	TRBV28	TRBD1	CASSLTGAVGETQYF	TGTGCCAGCAGCCTGACAGGGGCGGTGGGAGAGACCCAGTACTTC
TRBJ2-1	few	TRBV27	NA	CASSLVFGSYNEQFF	TGTGCCAGCAGTTTAGTCTTTGGATCCTACAATGAGCAGTTCTTC
TRBJ1-2	few	TRBV2	TRBD1	CASSEQGALIAGYTF	TGTGCCTCCTCCGAGCAGGGGGCCCTAATAGCCGGCTACACCTTC
TRBJ2-3	few	TRBV5-1	NA	CASRYGFGTDTQYF	TGCGCCAGCAGGTACGGCTTTGGCACAGATACGCAGTATTTT
TRBJ1-1	many	TRBV6-2/TRBV6-3	NA	CASSLDQAPPAEAFF	TGTGCCAGCAGCCTTGACCAAGCTCCTCCCGCTGAAGCTTTCTTT
TRBJ1-5	many	TRBV28	NA	CASRNDLGAATQPQHF	TGTGCCAGCAGAAACGATCTGGGGGCAGCGACTCAGCCCCAGCATTTT
TRBJ2-7	NA	TRBV2	TRBD1	CASCEGQEDEQYF	TGTGCCAGCTGTGAGGGACAGGAGGACGAGCAGTACTTC
TRBJ1-5	NA	TRBV10-3	TRBD1	CAMGTGDQPQHF	TGTGCCATGGGGACAGGAGATCAGCCCCAGCATTTT
TRBJ2-1	many	TRBV10-3	TRBD2	CAIRAGGLYNEQFF	TGTGCCATCAGGGCGGGAGGGCTGTACAATGAGCAGTTCTTC
TRBJ2-1	many	TRBV12-3/TRBV12-4	TRBD2	CASRILAGGTDEQFF	TGTGCCAGCAGAATCCTAGCGGGAGGTACCGATGAGCAGTTCTTC
TRBJ2-1	few	TRBV4-1	NA	CASSLRGRGGLNEQFF	TGCGCCAGCAGCCTCAGGGGGCGGGGGGGCCTCAATGAGCAGTTCTTC
TRBJ2-1	NA	TRBV6-1	NA	CASSSGRVKEQFF	TGTGCCAGCAGTTCGGGAAGGGTCAAGGAGCAGTTCTTC
TRBJ1-2	many	TRBV12-3/TRBV12-4	NA	CASSLWGYGYTF	TGTGCCAGCAGTTTGTGGGGCTATGGCTACACCTTC
TRBJ2-1	many	TRBV24-1	TRBD2	CATSDLGLAGRNEQFF	TGTGCCACCAGTGACCTCGGACTAGCGGGAAGGAATGAGCAGTTCTTC
TRBJ1-1	NA	TRBV7-9	TRBD1	CASSLQGGIGAFF	TGTGCCAGCAGCTTACAGGGGGGGATTGGGGCTTTCTTT
TRBJ2-1	NA	TRBV28	TRBD2	CASSLPGTSGWNHEQFF	TGTGCCAGCAGTTTGCCGGGGACTAGCGGGTGGAACCATGAGCAGTTCTTC
TRBJ2-7	few	TRBV6-5	NA	CASSWDDYEQYF	TGTGCCAGCAGTTGGGATGACTACGAGCAGTACTTC
TRBJ2-7	few	TRBV19	TRBD1	CASSPTGVSYEQYF	TGTGCCAGTAGTCCAACAGGGGTGTCCTACGAGCAGTACTTC